One and the same sample provided the 24 T cell receptor beta chains below, sequenced in a study of breast tumors, draining lymph nodes, adjacent tissues. The lymph nodes were axillary draining lymph nodes from breast cancer patients. TCRdb used MiXCR to reprocess the multiplex PCR reads, holding one entry per CDR3 protein. The sample has 85,000 to 130,000 distinct CDR3 sequences, less than 40% seen once; the top ten hold approximately 5%. Material: axillary lymph node tissue. These receptors originate from a female donor with breast cancer. Some clones in this sample may be carry-over from other donors' samples.

To note about this clonotype: Compared with germline, one end of the junction differs, possibly owing to a read error. This chain uses TRBV3-1 with TRBJ1-2; unclear D gene. The CDR3 has 13 amino acids. Germline lookup yields CDR1 LGHDT and CDR2 YNNKEL (reference sequence). The CDR3 DNA reads as TGCGCCAGCCGAAACGGGGCTAACTATGGCTACACCTTC. It translates to CASRNGANYGYTF.

On this clonotype itself: This may be a read error, as it is one base from a much larger clone. The genes are TRBV6-2 or TRBV6-3 and TRBJ1-2; D gene ambiguous. This CDR3 has 15 amino acids. Germline lookup yields CDR1 MNHEY and CDR2 SVGEGT. The V and J ends lost 5 bases and 4 bases respectively, with 17 bases between them. CDR3 protein: CASSHRGYSPYGYTF. The CDR3 DNA follows: TGTGCCAGCAGTCACCGGGGATACTCGCCCTATGGCTACACCTTC.

The CDR3 DNA reads as TGTGCCAGCGCCGGGGACAGGGACGAGCAGTACTTC. It codes for CASAGDRDEQYF. The rearrangement uses TRBV2 and TRBJ2-7; 9 nucleotides line up with TRBD1. Germline CDR1 is SNHLY and CDR2 is FYNNEI. The CDR3 runs 12 residues. Trimming took 8 bases from V and 5 from J; bases not matched to a gene: 4.

Ten or more counts support this clonotype. This chain links TRBV6-5 with TRBJ2-7; 9 bases line up with TRBD1. CDR1 and CDR2 from the germline V gene are MNHEY and SVGAGI. Trimming cost V 4 bases and J 3 bases; bases outside gene matches: 13. CDR3 length equals 17 residues. CDR3 amino acids: CASSSGQGTLFFYEQYF. The DNA for the CDR3 is TGTGCCAGCAGTTCTGGACAGGGGACACTCTTTTTCTACGAGCAGTACTTC.

The rearrangement links TRBV12-3 or TRBV12-4 to TRBJ2-6; D is tentatively TRBD1 or TRBD2 (5 bases each). Trimming took 5 bases from V and 0 from J, leaving 14 bases between them. The CDR3 covers 17 residues. CDR3 in DNA: TGTGCCAGCAGTGTGTCAGGGACCGGCTCTGGGGCCAACGTCCTGACTTTC. Its translation: CASSVSGTGSGANVLTF.

This clonotype was picked up many times. The rearrangement links TRBV20-1 to TRBJ2-3; 11 bases match TRBD1. Germline CDR1 reads DFQATT; CDR2 reads SNEGSKA (reference sequence). This CDR3 region has 13 residues. The V and J ends lost 8 bases and 5 bases, in that order; junction bases with no gene match: 6. CDR3 region: CSPLGTGGDTQYF. CDR3 coding DNA: TGCAGTCCACTCGGGACAGGGGGAGATACGCAGTATTTT.

This clonotype was seen ten or more times. This rearrangement joins TRBV18 to TRBJ2-7; D is unclear. The V and J ends lost 1 base and 7 bases respectively, with 20 bases between them. CDR3 length: 16 amino acids. Germline V gives CDR1 KGHSH, CDR2 LQKENI. The CDR3 DNA reads as TGTGCCAGCTCACCACGGTCGGCGGTCAGTAAGCGAGAGCAGTACTTC. Protein: CASSPRSAVSKREQYF. The complete variable domain, with remaining parts taken from reference TRBV18 and TRBJ2-7, reads NAGVMQNPRHLVRRRGQEARLRCSPMKGHSHVYWYRQLPEEGLKFMVYLQKENIIDESGMPKERFSAEFPKEGPSILRIQQVVRGDSAAYFCASSPRSAVSKREQYFGPGTRLTVT.

As to this clonotype: The CDR3 does not close with the conserved phenylalanine or tryptophan, likely indicating a read error. The limits of the CDR3 on the DNA are not certain, so only TCRdb's listed CDR3 is given. V gene TRBV7-2 combines with J gene TRBJ1-2; TRBD1 is taken as the D call from the table, unchecked against the DNA. The length of the CDR3 is 15 amino acids, counting both ends. In germline, CDR1 is SGHTA, CDR2 FQGNSA. Here the CDR3 reads CASSPDRGGWYGYPL.

This clonotype was observed many times. The chain joins TRBV28 to TRBJ1-5, with D perhaps TRBD1 (5 bases). CDR1 and CDR2 from the germline V gene are MDHEN and SYDVKM. V was trimmed by 6 bases and J by 5 bases, leaving 23 bases between them. The CDR3 covers 17 residues. CDR3 sequence reads: CASRLRDVKGSDQPQHF. The CDR3 coding sequence is TGTGCCAGCAGGCTCCGGGACGTTAAGGGATCCGATCAGCCCCAGCATTTT.

This sequence joins TRBV19 and TRBJ2-7; D is tentatively TRBD1 or TRBD2 (5 bases each). The length of the CDR3 is 14 residues. The germline CDR1 and CDR2 sequences are LNHDA and SQIVND (reference sequence). Between the trimmed V and J ends, which lost 9 bases and 0 bases, there was a span of 15 bases. DNA for the CDR3: TGTGCCAGAAATCGGGGCTCAAGCTCCTACGAGCAGTACTTC. This gives the protein CARNRGSSSYEQYF.

This clonotype occurred many times. The V and J genes are TRBV20-1 and TRBJ2-1; 8 positions match TRBD2. CDR1 and CDR2 (germline): DFQATT, SNEGSKA (reference sequence). CDR3 length: 14 amino acids. J lost 4 bases, V lost 0 bases, and 2 bases had no gene match. CDR3 bases: TGCAGTGCTAGAGAGACTAGCGTATACAATGAGCAGTTCTTC. It translates to CSARETSVYNEQFF.

This chain connects TRBV12-3 or TRBV12-4 to TRBJ2-7; unclear D gene. The V end was cut by 1 base, the J end by 7 bases, with 8 bases between. This CDR3 is 12 amino acids long. The CDR3 region is CASSLGGGEQYF. The DNA for the CDR3 is TGTGCCAGCAGTTTAGGAGGTGGGGAGCAGTACTTC.

This clonotype was counted many times. In DNA form, the CDR3 reads TGTGCCAGCAGCTTACAAGGGACCGGGAGCAATCAGCCCCAGCATTTT. Its translation is CASSLQGTGSNQPQHF. The J gene is TRBJ1-5, the V gene TRBV7-9, with D perhaps TRBD1 (5 bases). Trimming shortened V by 2 bases and J by 1 base, and 12 bases separated the two germline ends. The CDR3 spans 16 residues. Germline V lookup: CDR1 SEHNR, CDR2 FQNEAQ (reference sequence).

At least ten counts were recorded for this clonotype. The chain links TRBV4-3 to TRBJ2-7; D may be TRBD1 (5 bases). The CDR3 runs 15 residues. Germline assignment: CDR1 LGHNA and CDR2 YSLEER. Trimming took 0 bases from V and 3 from J, leaving 12 bases between them. The CDR3 region has the DNA TGCGCCAGCAGCCAAGATAATGCAGGGATCTACGAGCAGTACTTC. Amino acids: CASSQDNAGIYEQYF.

This clonotype came up many times. CDR3 in amino acids: CASERGNEQFF. The DNA for the CDR3 is TGTGCCAGCGAAAGGGGGAATGAGCAGTTCTTC. The chain links TRBV18 to TRBJ2-1, with D perhaps matching TRBD1 (6 bases). This CDR3 spans 11 amino acids. The V and J ends lost 8 bases and 7 bases respectively, with 9 bases between them. CDR1 and CDR2 from the germline V gene are KGHSH and LQKENI.

This clonotype was counted many times. CDR3 coding DNA: TGTGCCAGCAGCGTAAGGGCTGGGACTAGTATCACTGCCGAGCAGTTCTTC. Residues: CASSVRAGTSITAEQFF. The chain carries TRBV9 and TRBJ2-1, with 8 bases that match TRBD2. V was clipped by 1 base and J by 10 bases; unmatched bases: 16. Germline-derived CDR1 and CDR2 are SGDLS and YYNGEE. CDR3 length: 17 residues.

At least ten counts were recorded for this clonotype. V is TRBV12-3 or TRBV12-4 and J is TRBJ1-4; D is perhaps TRBD1 (6 bases). V lost 1 base and J lost 6, with 9 bases in between. The CDR3 runs to 14 residues. The CDR3 DNA reads as TGTGCCAGCAGTTTAGAGGGGGGCTATGAAAAACTGTTTTTT. Translation: CASSLEGGYEKLFF.

The chain carries TRBV24-1 and TRBJ2-2; a possible D gene is TRBD1 (6 bases). Between the trimmed V and J ends, which lost 5 bases and 1 base, there was a span of 10 bases. From germline, CDR1 is KGHDR and CDR2 SFDVKD. This CDR3 contains 15 residues. The CDR3 region has the DNA TGTGCCACCAGTGCCCCGACAGGGAACACCGGGGAGCTGTTTTTT. Encoded protein: CATSAPTGNTGELFF.

This clonotype has ten or more counts. Since a much larger clone is just one base distant, this may be a read error. This rearrangement joins TRBV20-1 to TRBJ1-2; D unresolved. V dropped 3 bases and J dropped 8 bases, with 25 bases sitting between them. The V gene's germline CDR1 is DFQATT and CDR2 SNEGSKA (reference sequence). The CDR3 extends over 16 amino acids. DNA for the CDR3: TGCAGTGCTAGGACCAACATCCTTCAGGCGGCTAAGGGCTACACCTTC. Amino acid sequence: CSARTNILQAAKGYTF.

This clonotype has a count of ten or more. The chain couples TRBV6-6 to TRBJ2-5; D call uncertain. Per germline, CDR1 MNHNY and CDR2 SVGAGI (reference sequence). V was pared by 4 bases and J by 4 bases, with 10 bases between. This CDR3 comprises 13 residues. The CDR3 DNA reads TGTGCCAGCAGTTTTCGGACGGTAGAGACCCAGTACTTC. It codes for CASSFRTVETQYF.

This clonotype has more than one count but fewer than ten. The CDR3 does not close with the conserved phenylalanine or tryptophan, likely indicating a read error. This chain links TRBV6-1 with TRBJ2-1; the match to TRBD2 covers 7 bases. The CDR3 has 14 amino acids. In germline, CDR1 is MNHNS, CDR2 SASEGT. The V segment lost 10 bases and the J segment 1 base; nucleotides outside the gene matches: 7. CDR3 protein: CATYRGGSYNEQFL. As DNA, the CDR3 is TGTGCCACCTACCGCGGGGGTTCCTACAATGAGCAGTTCCTC.

This clonotype was seen at least ten times. The chain recombines TRBV4-3 with TRBJ2-7; 7 nucleotides line up with TRBD2. Germline V lookup: CDR1 LGHNA, CDR2 YSLEER. CDR3 length: 14 amino acids. V dropped 0 bases and J dropped 3; count of bases not matched to a gene: 2. The CDR3: CASSQDRTSYEQYF. The CDR3 bases are TGCGCCAGCAGCCAAGATCGGACTAGCTACGAGCAGTACTTC.

The chain couples TRBV7-3 to TRBJ1-2; the D gene is possibly TRBD1 (5 bases). Between the trimmed V and J ends, which lost 7 bases and 2 bases, there was a span of 17 bases. The V gene's germline CDR1 is SGHTA and CDR2 FQGTGA. The CDR3 has 15 amino acids. This chain's CDR3 is CASTPGPNSNYGYTF. CDR3 in DNA: TGTGCCAGCACACCGGGACCTAACTCCAACTATGGCTACACCTTC.

The V and J genes are TRBV7-6 and TRBJ2-1, with 9 bases fitting TRBD2. V lost 2 bases to trimming and J lost 15 bases; unmatched junction nucleotides: 14. The CDR3 spans 15 residues. Germline V gene lookup returns CDR1 SGHVS and CDR2 FNYEAQ. CDR3: CASSLNSGGYTAVFF. The CDR3 nucleotides are TGTGCCAGCAGCTTAAATAGCGGGGGATACACGGCTGTGTTCTTC.